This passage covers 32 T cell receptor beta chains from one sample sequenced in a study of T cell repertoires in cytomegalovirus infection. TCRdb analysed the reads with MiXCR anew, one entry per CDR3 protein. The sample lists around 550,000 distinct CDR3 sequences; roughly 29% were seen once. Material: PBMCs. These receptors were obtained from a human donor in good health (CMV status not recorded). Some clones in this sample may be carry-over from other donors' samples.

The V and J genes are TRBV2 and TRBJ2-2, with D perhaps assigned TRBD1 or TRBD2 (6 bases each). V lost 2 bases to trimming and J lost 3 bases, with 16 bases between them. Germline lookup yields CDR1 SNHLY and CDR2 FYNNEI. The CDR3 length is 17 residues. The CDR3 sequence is CASSEQMGGVYTGELFF. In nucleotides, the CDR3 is TGTGCCAGCAGTGAACAAATGGGGGGCGTGTACACCGGGGAGCTGTTTTTT.

This CDR3 reads CASSKTVQETQYF. The CDR3 DNA follows: TGTGCCAGCAGCAAAACAGTTCAAGAGACCCAGTACTTC. The rearrangement links TRBV7-8 to TRBJ2-5; the D is unclear. V gave up 5 bases and J gave up 2 bases, with 9 bases separating them. The CDR3 is 13 amino acids. Germline values: CDR1 SGHVS, CDR2 FQNEAQ. Looking up the rest from reference TRBV7-8 and TRBJ2-5 gives the full variable domain: GAGVSQSPRYKVAKRGQDVALRCDPISGHVSLFWYQQALGQGPEFLTYFQNEAQLDKSGLPSDRFFAERPEGSVSTLKIQRTQQEDSAVYLCASSKTVQETQYFGPGTRLLVL.

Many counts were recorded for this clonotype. CDR3 in DNA: TGTGCCAGCAGACTAGAGCCGACAGCAATCACCGGGGAGCTGTTTTTT. It encodes CASRLEPTAITGELFF. The chain has TRBV6-1 and TRBJ2-2, with D perhaps assigned TRBD1 or TRBD2 (5 bases each). Trimming pared 6 bases from V and 4 bases from J, leaving 18 bases between. CDR3 length: 16 residues. Germline lookup yields CDR1 MNHNS and CDR2 SASEGT.

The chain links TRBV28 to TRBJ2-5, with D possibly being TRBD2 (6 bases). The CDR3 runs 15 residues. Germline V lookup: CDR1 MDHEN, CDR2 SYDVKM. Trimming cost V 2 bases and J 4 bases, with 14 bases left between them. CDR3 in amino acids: CASSLPLADGETQYF. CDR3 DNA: TGTGCCAGCAGTTTACCCTTAGCGGACGGAGAGACCCAGTACTTC.

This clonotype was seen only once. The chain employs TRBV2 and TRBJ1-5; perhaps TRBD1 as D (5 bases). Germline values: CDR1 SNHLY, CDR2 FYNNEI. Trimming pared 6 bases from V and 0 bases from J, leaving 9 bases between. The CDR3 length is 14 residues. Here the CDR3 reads CASRGPNSNQPQHF. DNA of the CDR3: TGTGCCAGCAGGGGGCCAAATAGCAATCAGCCCCAGCATTTT.

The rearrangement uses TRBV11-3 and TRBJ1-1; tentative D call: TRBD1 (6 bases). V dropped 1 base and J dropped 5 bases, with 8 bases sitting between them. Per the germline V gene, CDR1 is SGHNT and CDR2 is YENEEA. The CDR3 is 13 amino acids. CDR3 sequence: CASSLGTETEAFF. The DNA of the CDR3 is TGTGCCAGCAGCTTAGGGACAGAAACTGAAGCTTTCTTT.

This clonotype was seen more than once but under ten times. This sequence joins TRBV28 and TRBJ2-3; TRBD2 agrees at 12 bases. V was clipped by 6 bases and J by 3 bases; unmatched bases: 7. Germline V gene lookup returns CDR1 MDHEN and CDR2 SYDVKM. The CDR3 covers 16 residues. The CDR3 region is CASSRTSGRTTDTQYF. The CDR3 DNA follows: TGTGCCAGCAGCCGAACTAGCGGGAGGACAACAGATACGCAGTATTTT.

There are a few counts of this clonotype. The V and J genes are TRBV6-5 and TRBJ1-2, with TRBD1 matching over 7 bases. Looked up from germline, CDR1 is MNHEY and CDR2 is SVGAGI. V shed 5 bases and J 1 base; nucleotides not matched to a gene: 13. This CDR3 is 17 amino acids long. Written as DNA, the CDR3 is TGTGCCAGCAGTAGTAGGGCGCCGGGACAGTATAACTATGGCTACACCTTC. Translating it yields CASSSRAPGQYNYGYTF.

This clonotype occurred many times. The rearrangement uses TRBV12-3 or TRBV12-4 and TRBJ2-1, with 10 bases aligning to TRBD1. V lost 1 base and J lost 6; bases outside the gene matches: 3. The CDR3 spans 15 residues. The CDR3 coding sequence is TGTGCCAGCAGTTTAGGGACAGGGGGTAGCAATGAGCAGTTCTTC. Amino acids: CASSLGTGGSNEQFF.

The CDR3 here is CASSPTSGTYEQYV. The CDR3 DNA reads TGTGCCAGCTCCCCGACTAGCGGAACGTACGAGCAGTACGTC. This chain connects TRBV18 to TRBJ2-7; TRBD2 agrees at 9 bases. Looked up from germline, CDR1 is KGHSH and CDR2 is LQKENI. The CDR3 runs 14 residues. J gave up 4 bases and V 6 bases, and 7 bases lay outside the gene matches.

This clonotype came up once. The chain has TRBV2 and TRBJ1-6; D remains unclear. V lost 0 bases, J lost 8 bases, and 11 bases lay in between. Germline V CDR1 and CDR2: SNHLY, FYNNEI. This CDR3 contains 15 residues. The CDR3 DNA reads TGTGCCAGCAGTGAAGCCCGGCGGGGAGATTCACCCCTCCACTTT. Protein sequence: CASSEARRGDSPLHF.

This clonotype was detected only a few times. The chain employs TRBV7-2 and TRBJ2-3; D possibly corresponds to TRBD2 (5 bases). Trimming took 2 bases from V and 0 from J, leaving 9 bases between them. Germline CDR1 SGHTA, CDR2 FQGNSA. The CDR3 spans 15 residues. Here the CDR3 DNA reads TGTGCCAGCAGCTTAATAGGACTCAGCACAGATACGCAGTATTTT. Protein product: CASSLIGLSTDTQYF.

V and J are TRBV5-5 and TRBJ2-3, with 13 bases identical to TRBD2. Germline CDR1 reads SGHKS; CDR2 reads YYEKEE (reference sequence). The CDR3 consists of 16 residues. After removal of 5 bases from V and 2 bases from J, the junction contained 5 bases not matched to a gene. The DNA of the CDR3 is TGTGCCAGCAGACTAGCGGGAGGGATTATCACAGATACGCAGTATTTT. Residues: CASRLAGGIITDTQYF.

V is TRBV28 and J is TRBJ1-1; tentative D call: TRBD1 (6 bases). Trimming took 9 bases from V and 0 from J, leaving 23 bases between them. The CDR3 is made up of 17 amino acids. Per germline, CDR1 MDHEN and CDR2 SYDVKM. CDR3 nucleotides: TGTGCCAGTCCCCCCGGTCGGGCAGGGGCCATGAACACTGAAGCTTTCTTT. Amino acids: CASPPGRAGAMNTEAFF. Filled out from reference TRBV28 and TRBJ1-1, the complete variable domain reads DVKVTQSSRYLVKRTGEKVFLECVQDMDHENMFWYRQDPGLGLRLIYFSYDVKMKEKGDIPEGYSVSREKKERFSLILESASTNQTSMYLCASPPGRAGAMNTEAFFGQGTRLTVV.

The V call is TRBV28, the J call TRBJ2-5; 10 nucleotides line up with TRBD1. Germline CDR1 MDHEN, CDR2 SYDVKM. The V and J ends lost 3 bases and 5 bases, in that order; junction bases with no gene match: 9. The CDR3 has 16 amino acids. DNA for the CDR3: TGTGCCAGCAGTTTCCAGGGGACAGGGGAACAGGAGACCCAGTACTTC. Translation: CASSFQGTGEQETQYF.

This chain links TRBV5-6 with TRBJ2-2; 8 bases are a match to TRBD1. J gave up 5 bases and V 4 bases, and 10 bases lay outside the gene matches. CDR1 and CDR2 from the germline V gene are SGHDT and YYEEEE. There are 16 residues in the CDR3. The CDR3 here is CASSAETGVWTGELFF. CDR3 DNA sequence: TGTGCCAGCAGCGCTGAGACAGGGGTATGGACCGGGGAGCTGTTTTTT.

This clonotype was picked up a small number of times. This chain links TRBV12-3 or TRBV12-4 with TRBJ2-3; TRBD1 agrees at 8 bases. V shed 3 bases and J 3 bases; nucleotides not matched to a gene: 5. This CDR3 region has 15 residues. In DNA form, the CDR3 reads TGTGCCAGCAGTTTCTGGGGACAGGAAACAGATACGCAGTATTTT. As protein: CASSFWGQETDTQYF.

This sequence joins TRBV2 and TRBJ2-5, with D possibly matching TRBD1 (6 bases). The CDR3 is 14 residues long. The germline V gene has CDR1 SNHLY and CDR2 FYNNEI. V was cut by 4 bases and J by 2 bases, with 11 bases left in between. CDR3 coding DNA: TGTGCCAGCAGTGTACAGGGTTATCAAGAGACCCAGTACTTC. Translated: CASSVQGYQETQYF. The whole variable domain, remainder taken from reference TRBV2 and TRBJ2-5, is EPEVTQTPSHQVTQMGQEVILRCVPISNHLYFYWYRQILGQKVEFLVSFYNNEISEKSEIFDDQFSVERPDGSNFTLKIRSTKLEDSAMYFCASSVQGYQETQYFGPGTRLLVL.

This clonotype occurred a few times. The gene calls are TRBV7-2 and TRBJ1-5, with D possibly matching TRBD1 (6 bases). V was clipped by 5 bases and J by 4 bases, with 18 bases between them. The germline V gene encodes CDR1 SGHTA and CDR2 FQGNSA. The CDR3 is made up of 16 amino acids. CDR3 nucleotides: TGTGCCAGCAGCCCACCGGGGGGGGCTTGGAATCAGCCCCAGCATTTT. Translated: CASSPPGGAWNQPQHF.

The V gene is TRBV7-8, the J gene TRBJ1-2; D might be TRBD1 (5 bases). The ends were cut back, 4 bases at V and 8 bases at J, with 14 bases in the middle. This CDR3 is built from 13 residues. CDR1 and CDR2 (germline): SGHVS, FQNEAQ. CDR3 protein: CASSSWQGSGYTF. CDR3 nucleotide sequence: TGTGCCAGCAGCTCATGGCAGGGAAGCGGCTACACCTTC. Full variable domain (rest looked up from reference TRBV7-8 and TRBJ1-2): GAGVSQSPRYKVAKRGQDVALRCDPISGHVSLFWYQQALGQGPEFLTYFQNEAQLDKSGLPSDRFFAERPEGSVSTLKIQRTQQEDSAVYLCASSSWQGSGYTFGSGTRLTVV.

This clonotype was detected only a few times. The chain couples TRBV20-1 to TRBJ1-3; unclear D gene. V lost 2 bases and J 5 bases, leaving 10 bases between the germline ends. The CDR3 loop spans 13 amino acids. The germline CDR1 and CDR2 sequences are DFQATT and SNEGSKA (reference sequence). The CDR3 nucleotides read TGCAGTGCTAGAAAGGAAGGGCGAAACACCATATATTTT. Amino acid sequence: CSARKEGRNTIYF.

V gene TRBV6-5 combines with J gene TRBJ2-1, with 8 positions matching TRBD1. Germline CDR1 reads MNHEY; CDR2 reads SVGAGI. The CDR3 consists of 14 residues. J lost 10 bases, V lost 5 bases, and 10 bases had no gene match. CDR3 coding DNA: TGTGCCAGCAGTCACCCGGACAGGGATAGCGAGCAGTTCTTC. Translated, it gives CASSHPDRDSEQFF.

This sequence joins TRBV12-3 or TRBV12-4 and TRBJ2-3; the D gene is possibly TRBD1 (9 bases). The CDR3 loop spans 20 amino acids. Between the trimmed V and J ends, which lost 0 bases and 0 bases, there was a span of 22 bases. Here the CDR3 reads CASSLAGTGFSGTSTDTQYF. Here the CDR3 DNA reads TGTGCCAGCAGTTTAGCGGGGACAGGGTTTAGCGGGACTAGCACAGATACGCAGTATTTT.

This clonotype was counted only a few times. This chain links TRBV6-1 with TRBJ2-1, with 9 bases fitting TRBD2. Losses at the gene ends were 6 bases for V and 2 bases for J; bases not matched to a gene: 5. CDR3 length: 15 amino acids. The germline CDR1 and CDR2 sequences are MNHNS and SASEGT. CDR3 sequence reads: CASRRLAETYNEQFF. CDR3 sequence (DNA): TGTGCCAGCAGGAGACTAGCGGAGACCTACAATGAGCAGTTCTTC.

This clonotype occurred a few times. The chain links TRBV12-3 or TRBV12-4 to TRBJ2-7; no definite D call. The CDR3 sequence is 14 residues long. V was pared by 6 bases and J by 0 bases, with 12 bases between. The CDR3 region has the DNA TGTGCCAGCAGAACCCTAATGGCCTCCTACGAGCAGTACTTC. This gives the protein CASRTLMASYEQYF.

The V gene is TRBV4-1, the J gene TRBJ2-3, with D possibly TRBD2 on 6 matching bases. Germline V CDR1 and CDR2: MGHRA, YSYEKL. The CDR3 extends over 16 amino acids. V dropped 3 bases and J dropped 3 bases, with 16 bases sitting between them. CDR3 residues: CASSHVPAGRTDTQYF. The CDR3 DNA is TGCGCCAGCAGCCACGTTCCGGCAGGGAGGACAGATACGCAGTATTTT.

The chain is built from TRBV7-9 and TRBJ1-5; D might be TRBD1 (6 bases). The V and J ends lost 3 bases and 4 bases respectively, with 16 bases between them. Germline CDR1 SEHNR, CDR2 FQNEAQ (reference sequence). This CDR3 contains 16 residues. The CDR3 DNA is TGTGCCAGCAGCTTGGCCACAGGGTCAAGGAATCAGCCCCAGCATTTT. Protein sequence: CASSLATGSRNQPQHF.

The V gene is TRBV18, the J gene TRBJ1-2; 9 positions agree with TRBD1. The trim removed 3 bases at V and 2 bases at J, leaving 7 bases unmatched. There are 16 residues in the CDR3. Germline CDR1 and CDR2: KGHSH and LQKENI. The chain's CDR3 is CASSPRGGTGNYGYTF. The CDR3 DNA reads TGTGCCAGCTCACCCCGAGGCGGGACAGGGAACTATGGCTACACCTTC.

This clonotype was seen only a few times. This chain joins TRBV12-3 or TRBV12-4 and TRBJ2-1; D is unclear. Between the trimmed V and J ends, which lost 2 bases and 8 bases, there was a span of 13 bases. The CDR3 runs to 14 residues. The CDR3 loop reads CASSLRHTMDEQFF. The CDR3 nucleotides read TGTGCCAGCAGTTTACGGCACACTATGGATGAGCAGTTCTTC.

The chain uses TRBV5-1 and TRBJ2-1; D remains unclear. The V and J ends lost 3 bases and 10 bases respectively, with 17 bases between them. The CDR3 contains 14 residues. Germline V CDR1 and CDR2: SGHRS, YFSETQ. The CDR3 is CASSSGSASVEQFF. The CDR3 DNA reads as TGCGCCAGCAGCTCCGGGTCAGCCTCAGTCGAGCAGTTCTTC.

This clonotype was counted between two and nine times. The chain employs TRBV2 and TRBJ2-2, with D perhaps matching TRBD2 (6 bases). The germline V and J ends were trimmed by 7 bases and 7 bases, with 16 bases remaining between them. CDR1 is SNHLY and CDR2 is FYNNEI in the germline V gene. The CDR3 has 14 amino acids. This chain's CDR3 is CASNEAGLDGELFF. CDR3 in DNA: TGTGCCAGCAATGAGGCGGGGTTGGACGGGGAGCTGTTTTTT.

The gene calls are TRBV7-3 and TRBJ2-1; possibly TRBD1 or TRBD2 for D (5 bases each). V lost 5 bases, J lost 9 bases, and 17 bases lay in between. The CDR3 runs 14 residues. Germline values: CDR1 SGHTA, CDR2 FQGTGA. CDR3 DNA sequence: TGTGCCAGCAGCGAAACCCGAGGGGTCAGTGAGCAGTTCTTC. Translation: CASSETRGVSEQFF.